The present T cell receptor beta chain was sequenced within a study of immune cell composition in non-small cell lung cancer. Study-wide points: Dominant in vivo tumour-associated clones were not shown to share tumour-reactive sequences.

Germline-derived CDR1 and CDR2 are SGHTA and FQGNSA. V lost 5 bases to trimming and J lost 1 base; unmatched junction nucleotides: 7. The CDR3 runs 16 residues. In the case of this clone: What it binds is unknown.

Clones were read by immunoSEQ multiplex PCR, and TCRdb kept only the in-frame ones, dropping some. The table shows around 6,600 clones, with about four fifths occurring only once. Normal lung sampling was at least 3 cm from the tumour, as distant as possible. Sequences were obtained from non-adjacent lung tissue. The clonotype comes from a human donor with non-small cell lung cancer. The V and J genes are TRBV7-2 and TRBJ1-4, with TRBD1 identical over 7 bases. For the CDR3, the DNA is TGTGCCAGCAGCGCCCGACAGGGCGGAACTAATGAAAAACTGTTTTTT. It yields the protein CASSARQGGTNEKLFF.